This T cell receptor (beta chain) was recorded in a study of CD8 T cells in ankylosing spondylitis. This clonotype was seen a few times. There are 16 residues in the CDR3. CDR1 and CDR2 from the germline V gene are SGHRS and YFSETQ. V gave up 0 bases and J gave up 1 base, with 12 bases separating them. With molecular barcodes, quantitative 5'-RACE was used to make the TCR beta libraries. TCRdb fed the 5' RACE reads into MiXCR, producing one record per CDR3 protein. Of 250,000 to 300,000 distinct CDR3 sequences in the sample, approximately 20% were seen once. The receptor was isolated from a male donor with ankylosing spondylitis or in good health (not recorded which). V and J are TRBV5-1 and TRBJ2-3; D is unclear. Sequences were obtained from blood, either unsorted or a sorted T cell fraction (not recorded which). The DNA for the CDR3 is TGCGCCAGCAGCTTGGGATCCCAGGTTGGCACAGATACGCAGTATTTT. This sequence encodes CASSLGSQVGTDTQYF. Variable domain in full (rest from reference TRBV5-1 and TRBJ2-3): KAGVTQTPRYLIKTRGQQVTLSCSPISGHRSVSWYQQTPGQGLQFLFEYFSETQRNKGNFPGRFSGRQFSNSRSEMNVSTLELGDSALYLCASSLGSQVGTDTQYFGPGTRLTVL.